This TCR beta chain was recovered during a study of blood T cell repertoires in COVID-19. How the authors handled the data: Reference gene primers were amplified, and this amplification served to estimate nucleated cell counts. Profiled with immunoSEQ multiplex PCR; TCRdb holds only in-frame clones, not every one. V, J and clone size were drawn from that table, and D and trimming were deduced from the DNA. The sample includes around 62,000 clones, approximately 90% seen only once; the top ten take over 9.5%. V shed 5 bases and J 3 bases; nucleotides not matched to a gene: 1. The CDR3 has 16 amino acids. The germline V gene encodes CDR1 MDHEN and CDR2 SYDVKM.

Sequencing used PBMCs or T cells enriched from blood (not recorded which). The gene calls are TRBV28 and TRBJ2-1; 16 nucleotides align to TRBD2. The TCR comes from a woman aged 40 to 50 who had recovered from COVID-19. The CDR3 sequence: CASSGTSGGVYNEQFF. In DNA form, the CDR3 reads TGTGCCAGCAGTGGGACTAGCGGGGGGGTCTACAATGAGCAGTTCTTC.